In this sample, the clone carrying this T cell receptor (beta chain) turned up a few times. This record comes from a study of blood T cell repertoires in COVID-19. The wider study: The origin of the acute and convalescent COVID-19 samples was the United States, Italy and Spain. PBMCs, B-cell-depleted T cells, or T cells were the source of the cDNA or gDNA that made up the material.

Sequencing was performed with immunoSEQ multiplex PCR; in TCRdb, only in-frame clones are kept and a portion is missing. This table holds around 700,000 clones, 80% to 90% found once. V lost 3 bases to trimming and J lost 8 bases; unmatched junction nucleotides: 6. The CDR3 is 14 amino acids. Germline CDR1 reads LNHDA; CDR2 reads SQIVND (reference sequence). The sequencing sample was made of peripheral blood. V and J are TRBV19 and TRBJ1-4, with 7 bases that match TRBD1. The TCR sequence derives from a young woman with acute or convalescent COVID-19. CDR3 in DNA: TGTGCCAGTAGTATTAACAGGGGTGGGGAAAAACTGTTTTTT. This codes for CASSINRGGEKLFF.